These 29 T cell receptor beta chains came from one sample sequenced in a study of blood T cell repertoires in COVID-19 (dated by TCRdb to 2020 to 2022). The library was built by means of the immunoSEQ multiplex PCR assay. The source is immuneACCESS, and TCRdb retained only in-frame sequences with V and J called. Part of the clones is not carried over; for the studies checked, unresolved V genes explain less than half of this, and the remainder is unexplained. This sample comprises around 310,000 clones, around 89% of them detected only once. The ten most abundant clones make up roughly a tenth of the sample. Sequencing was done on a sample of PBMCs or T cells enriched from blood (not recorded which). These receptors all come from a woman aged 40 to 55 who had recovered from COVID-19.

This chain connects TRBV19 to TRBJ2-5, with D possibly being TRBD1 (5 bases). V lost 7 bases and J 4 bases, leaving 16 bases between the germline ends. CDR3 length: 14 amino acids. The germline gives CDR1 LNHDA, CDR2 SQIVND (reference sequence). The DNA for the CDR3 is TGTGCCAGTAACCCTGGACAAGTCTTAGAGACCCAGTACTTC. Amino acid sequence: CASNPGQVLETQYF.

V gene TRBV27 combines with J gene TRBJ2-7; the D is unclear. Germline V lookup: CDR1 MNHEY, CDR2 SMNVEV (reference sequence). The CDR3 is 14 residues long. The ends were cut back, 10 bases at V and 2 bases at J, with 18 bases in the middle. CDR3: CATYRLAVPYEQYF. In DNA form, the CDR3 reads TGTGCCACCTATAGACTTGCGGTGCCCTACGAGCAGTACTTC.

The J gene is TRBJ1-2, the V gene TRBV10-2; no firm D call. V gave up 5 bases and J gave up 7 bases, with 14 bases separating them. CDR3 length equals 13 residues. The V gene's germline CDR1 is WSHSY and CDR2 SAAADI. CDR3 sequence (DNA): TGCGCCAGCAGTCGGGATGAACCGGGTGGCTACACCTTC. Encoded protein: CASSRDEPGGYTF.

The chain is built from TRBV30 and TRBJ1-6, with D hard to call. The CDR3 loop spans 16 amino acids. V dropped 1 base and J dropped 0 bases, with 10 bases sitting between them. Germline CDR1 is GTSNPN and CDR2 is SVGIG (reference sequence). The CDR3 reads CAWSEPLSSYNSPLHF. The CDR3 DNA reads TGTGCCTGGAGTGAGCCCCTTAGCTCCTATAATTCACCCCTCCACTTT.

The chain has TRBV6-5 and TRBJ1-6; 7 nucleotides agree with TRBD1. V dropped 5 bases and J dropped 5; count of bases not matched to a gene: 3. The germline CDR1 and CDR2 sequences are MNHEY and SVGAGI. The CDR3 is 14 residues long. Here the CDR3 DNA reads TGTGCCAGCAGTAACAGGGGCAATAATTCACCCCTCCACTTT. This encodes CASSNRGNNSPLHF.

This clone has a single count. The chain combines TRBV5-3 with TRBJ1-1, with 10 bases fitting TRBD1. TRBV5-3 belongs to the ORF category, with a function that is uncertain. The CDR3 totals 17 residues. With V trimmed by 4 bases and J by 0 bases, 9 bases remained unmatched. This CDR3 reads CARSPTTGGKLNTEAFF. The CDR3 region has the DNA TGTGCCAGAAGCCCGACGACAGGGGGCAAGCTGAACACTGAAGCTTTCTTT.

The chain employs TRBV5-4 and TRBJ2-5, with D maybe TRBD2 (6 bases). Per germline, CDR1 SGHNT and CDR2 YYREEE (reference sequence). The CDR3 is 15 residues long. The ends were cut back, 4 bases at V and 1 base at J, with 14 bases in the middle. The CDR3 bases are TGTGCCAGCAGCCCCGCCACTAGCCTCCAAGAGACCCAGTACTTC. Protein: CASSPATSLQETQYF.

The gene calls are TRBV27 and TRBJ1-4, with 7 bases lining up with TRBD1. The ends lost 4 bases at V and 9 bases at J; junction bases unmatched: 11. Germline V gene data show CDR1 as MNHEY and CDR2 as SMNVEV (reference sequence). This CDR3 is 15 amino acids long. The CDR3, as DNA: TGTGCCAGCAGTTGGAGACAGGGACATCGAAAAAAACTGTTTTTT. Residues: CASSWRQGHRKKLFF.

There are a few counts of this clone. The chain carries TRBV11-2 and TRBJ1-5; 10 positions agree with TRBD1. The CDR3 length is 15 residues. V trimming: 2 bases; J trimming: 7 bases; junction bases outside the gene matches: 5. CDR1 is SGHAT and CDR2 is FQNNGV in the germline V gene. In DNA, the CDR3 is TGTGCCAGCAGCTTATCGGGACAGGGGCCACAGCCCCAGCATTTT. It yields the protein CASSLSGQGPQPQHF.

The chain couples TRBV7-2 to TRBJ1-6; 8 nucleotides line up with TRBD1. Germline V CDR1 and CDR2: SGHTA, FQGNSA. V gave up 5 bases and J gave up 6 bases; unmatched junction bases: 6. The CDR3 runs 15 residues. The CDR3 loop reads CASSPRGQANSPLHF. The CDR3 DNA is TGTGCCAGCAGCCCCCGGGGACAGGCTAATTCACCCCTCCACTTT.

The chain joins TRBV7-2 to TRBJ2-7, with D possibly matching TRBD2 (6 bases). V was shortened by 5 bases and J by 3 bases, with 11 bases between the two germline ends. Germline CDR1 and CDR2: SGHTA and FQGNSA. CDR3 length equals 13 residues. CDR3 region: CASSTGTRYEQYF. The CDR3 DNA follows: TGTGCCAGCAGCACCGGGACTCGCTACGAGCAGTACTTC. The full variable domain, rest sourced from reference TRBV7-2 and TRBJ2-7, is GAGVSQSPSNKVTEKGKDVELRCDPISGHTALYWYRQSLGQGLEFLIYFQGNSAPDKSGLPSDRFSAERTGGSVSTLTIQRTQQEDSAVYLCASSTGTRYEQYFGPGTRLTVT.

The J gene is TRBJ2-3, the V gene TRBV6-2 or TRBV6-3; D is uncertain. Germline V gives CDR1 MNHEY, CDR2 SVGEGT. V was clipped by 0 bases and J by 0 bases, with 7 bases between them. This CDR3 has 15 amino acids. Here the CDR3 reads CASSYSETSTDTQYF. The CDR3 nucleotides are TGTGCCAGCAGTTACTCGGAGACTAGCACAGATACGCAGTATTTT.

This chain connects TRBV27 to TRBJ1-6; 9 bases are shared with TRBD1. The V gene's germline CDR1 is MNHEY and CDR2 SMNVEV (reference sequence). This CDR3 comprises 14 residues. After removal of 6 bases from V and 8 bases from J, the junction contained 5 bases not matched to a gene. This CDR3 is CASSPGTGHSPLHF. The CDR3 DNA follows: TGTGCCAGCAGCCCCGGGACAGGGCATTCACCCCTCCACTTT.

This chain links TRBV7-9 with TRBJ1-1, with a possible D match to TRBD1 (6 bases). Trimming cost V 5 bases and J 0 bases, with 13 bases left between them. The CDR3 loop spans 15 amino acids. The germline gives CDR1 SEHNR, CDR2 FQNEAQ (reference sequence). The CDR3 spells CASSGRDTLNTEAFF. For the CDR3, the DNA is TGTGCCAGCAGCGGCCGGGACACATTGAACACTGAAGCTTTCTTT.

The chain uses TRBV7-3 and TRBJ2-2; 8 positions agree with TRBD2. V shed 5 bases, J shed 4 bases, and the junction held 3 bases outside the gene matches. CDR3 length: 14 residues. CDR1 and CDR2 from the germline V gene are SGHTA and FQGTGA. The CDR3, as DNA: TGTGCCAGCAGCCGACTAGCGCTCACCGGGGAGCTGTTTTTT. Protein sequence: CASSRLALTGELFF.

This clone was detected a few times. The CDR3 coding sequence is TGTGCCAGCTCACCACCTACTGCGGGGAATGAGCAGTTCTTC. Translating gives CASSPPTAGNEQFF. V gene TRBV18 combines with J gene TRBJ2-1; D perhaps matches TRBD2 (6 bases). There are 14 residues in the CDR3. Germline assignment: CDR1 KGHSH and CDR2 LQKENI. V dropped 0 bases and J dropped 7 bases, with 10 bases sitting between them. Complete variable domain (other parts from reference TRBV18 and TRBJ2-1): NAGVMQNPRHLVRRRGQEARLRCSPMKGHSHVYWYRQLPEEGLKFMVYLQKENIIDESGMPKERFSAEFPKEGPSILRIQQVVRGDSAAYFCASSPPTAGNEQFFGPGTRLTVL.

The DNA of the CDR3 is TGCAGTGCTAGTAAACAGGGCCGATATCAAGAGACCCAGTACTTC. As protein: CSASKQGRYQETQYF. The chain combines TRBV20-1 with TRBJ2-5; a possible D gene is TRBD1 (6 bases). The CDR3 consists of 15 residues. Germline CDR1 is DFQATT and CDR2 is SNEGSKA (reference sequence). Trimming stripped 3 bases from V and 2 bases from J, with 16 bases between.

The CDR3 DNA follows: TGTGCCAGCAGCCCCCAAGGGTCGGCAGGGGTCTTCTCTGGAAACACCATATATTTT. Translated: CASSPQGSAGVFSGNTIYF. V is TRBV4-2 and J is TRBJ1-3; a possible D gene is TRBD1 (6 bases). Germline CDR1 LGHNA, CDR2 YNFKEQ. Trimming shortened V by 4 bases and J by 0 bases, and 22 bases separated the two germline ends. The CDR3 has 19 amino acids.

The chain uses TRBV7-6 and TRBJ1-3, with 9 bases matching TRBD1. The CDR3 is 17 amino acids. Germline V gene data show CDR1 as SGHVS and CDR2 as FNYEAQ. Germline trimming cut 2 bases from V and 4 bases from J; bases unmatched to any gene: 9. CDR3 amino acids: CASSLTSGTGSGNTIYF. Written as DNA, the CDR3 is TGTGCCAGCAGCTTAACTTCCGGGACAGGGTCCGGAAACACCATATATTTT.

This clone was recorded only once. The J gene is TRBJ1-1, the V gene TRBV4-3, with D possibly matching TRBD1 (5 bases). Germline CDR1 is LGHNA and CDR2 is YSLEER. The CDR3 runs 17 residues. V lost 2 bases, J lost 3 bases, and 19 bases lay in between. The chain's CDR3 is CASSQTAGSGRDTEAFF. The CDR3 nucleotides read TGCGCCAGCAGCCAAACCGCCGGCTCCGGCAGGGACACTGAAGCTTTCTTT.

The chain has TRBV7-2 and TRBJ2-5, with 12 bases identical to TRBD2. This CDR3 is built from 16 residues. Germline assignment: CDR1 SGHTA and CDR2 FQGNSA. J lost 4 bases, V lost 0 bases, and 3 bases had no gene match. CDR3 residues: CASSLALAGGLETQYF. CDR3 sequence (DNA): TGTGCCAGCAGCTTAGCGCTAGCGGGGGGGCTAGAGACCCAGTACTTC.

This clone has only a few counts. The CDR3 nucleotides read TGTGCCAGCAGCTTAACGGGTATAGGCGGGCGTTCCTACGAGCAGTACTTC. This codes for CASSLTGIGGRSYEQYF. The chain is built from TRBV7-2 and TRBJ2-7; tentative D call: TRBD2 (5 bases). Germline V lookup: CDR1 SGHTA, CDR2 FQGNSA. CDR3 size: 17 residues. V shed 2 bases and J shed 1 base, with 18 bases lying between them.

The chain has TRBV3-1 (or the pseudogene TRBV3-2) and TRBJ1-4, with D perhaps TRBD1 (6 bases). Trimming left V 4 bases short and J 8 bases short, with 17 bases between. The germline V gene has CDR1 LGHDT and CDR2 YNNKEL (reference sequence). The CDR3 spans 15 residues. CDR3 bases: TGTGCCAGCAGCCTAAGGATTAGGGACATAGAAAAACTGTTTTTT. This translates into CASSLRIRDIEKLFF.

This chain connects TRBV6-5 to TRBJ1-3; D not resolved. Per the germline V gene, CDR1 is MNHEY and CDR2 is SVGAGI. CDR3 size: 14 residues. Trimming took off 0 bases at V and 4 bases at J, with 7 bases between the two ends. The DNA of the CDR3 is TGTGCCAGCAGTTACTCACACGGGGGAAACACCATATATTTT. This gives the protein CASSYSHGGNTIYF.

CDR3 DNA: TGCAGCGTTGGAGACAGGGGGCGGGGCTACACCTTC. This codes for CSVGDRGRGYTF. The rearrangement joins TRBV29-1 to TRBJ1-2; TRBD1 agrees at 10 bases. The CDR3 is 12 amino acids. The germline CDR1 and CDR2 sequences are SQVTM and ANQGSEA. V gave up 4 bases and J gave up 8 bases; unmatched junction bases: 4.

The gene calls are TRBV9 and TRBJ1-1; D uncertain. The germline gives CDR1 SGDLS, CDR2 YYNGEE. Deletions cut 4 bases from V and 5 bases from J, with 18 bases between. The CDR3 totals 15 residues. Written as DNA, the CDR3 is TGTGCCAGCAGCCCCCCCCCTGGAGCTGATACTGAAGCTTTCTTT. Protein product: CASSPPPGADTEAFF.

The chain has TRBV11-3 and TRBJ2-1, with 8 bases matching TRBD2. Germline loops: CDR1 SGHNT, CDR2 YENEEA. With 1 base clipped from V and 5 bases from J, the junction kept 4 bases outside the gene matches. CDR3 size: 15 residues. The CDR3 nucleotides read TGTGCCAGCAGCTTAGCGCCTAGCGGGCACAATGAGCAGTTCTTC. Its protein product is CASSLAPSGHNEQFF.

J is TRBJ1-4 and V is TRBV19; tentatively, D is TRBD1 (5 bases). The CDR3 loop spans 15 amino acids. Germline CDR1 reads LNHDA; CDR2 reads SQIVND (reference sequence). V dropped 1 base and J dropped 5 bases, with 11 bases sitting between them. The CDR3 DNA follows: TGTGCCAGTAGTATAGCCGGGGGACCCAATGAAAAACTGTTTTTT. Translation gives CASSIAGGPNEKLFF.

On this clone itself: One end of the junction varies from germline; a read error may be responsible. The CDR3 loop is CASSLSGPTRGYIF. The CDR3 region has the DNA TGTGCCAGCAGTCTCTCGGGGCCCACGCGGGGCTACATCTTC. V and J are TRBV28 and TRBJ1-2; D is possibly TRBD1 (5 bases). CDR1 and CDR2 (germline): MDHEN, SYDVKM. CDR3 length: 14 amino acids.